This T cell receptor (beta chain) was found in a study of tumour-infiltrating T cells in Burkitt lymphoma. Turning to the study itself: Survival, overall and progression-free, tracked with productive clonality.

Sequencing used immunoSEQ multiplex PCR; TCRdb keeps in-frame clones, though not all of them. The table includes 5,000 to 7,000 clones, more than 8% detected once. CDR1 is SGHDT and CDR2 is YYEEEE in the germline V gene. This CDR3 contains 13 residues. V lost 3 bases, J lost 3 bases, and 10 bases lay in between. The chain links TRBV5-6 to TRBJ2-7; D unclear. This receptor was taken from a human donor with diffuse large B-cell lymphoma. Sequencing input: tumor tissue. CDR3 residues: CASSSDWHYEQYF. The CDR3 coding sequence is TGTGCCAGCAGCTCAGATTGGCACTACGAGCAGTACTTC.